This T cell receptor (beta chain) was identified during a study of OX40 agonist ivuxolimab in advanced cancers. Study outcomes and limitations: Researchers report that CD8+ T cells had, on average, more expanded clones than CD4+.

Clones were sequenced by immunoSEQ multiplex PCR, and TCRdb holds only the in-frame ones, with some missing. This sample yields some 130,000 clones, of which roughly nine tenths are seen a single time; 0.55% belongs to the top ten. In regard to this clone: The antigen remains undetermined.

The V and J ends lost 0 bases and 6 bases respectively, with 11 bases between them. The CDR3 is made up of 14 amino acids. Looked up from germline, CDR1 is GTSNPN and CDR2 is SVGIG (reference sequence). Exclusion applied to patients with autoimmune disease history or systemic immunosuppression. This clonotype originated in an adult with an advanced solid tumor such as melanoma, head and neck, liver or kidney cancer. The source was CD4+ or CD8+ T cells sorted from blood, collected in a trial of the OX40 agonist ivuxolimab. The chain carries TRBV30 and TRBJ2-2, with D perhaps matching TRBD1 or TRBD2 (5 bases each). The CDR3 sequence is CAWSVLRGAGELFF. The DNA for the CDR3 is TGTGCCTGGAGTGTACTGAGGGGCGCCGGGGAGCTGTTTTTT.